This TCR beta chain was sequenced during a study of cytomegalovirus exposure and HLA in healthy donors. Study-level findings and limits: Exclusion as indistinguishable affected some V segments, including TRBV6-2 and TRBV6-3.

Looked up from germline, CDR1 is MNHEY and CDR2 is SVGAGI. V lost 0 bases, J lost 2 bases, and 13 bases lay in between. The CDR3 has 16 amino acids. A word on this clone: Its antigen is as yet unknown.

PCR involved 60 Vbeta and 13 Jbeta primers. Data came from immunoSEQ multiplex PCR; TCRdb stores just in-frame clones and leaves some out. In the table there are roughly 74,000 clones, about 78% of which are singletons. The sample consisted of PBMCs. This rearrangement joins TRBV6-5 to TRBJ2-5; possibly TRBD2 for D (5 bases). The clonotype comes from a man in his forties or fifties in good health and CMV-seronegative. As DNA, the CDR3 is TGTGCCAGCAGTTACTCCTCGCCCATAGCGCAAGAGACCCAGTACTTC. This codes for CASSYSSPIAQETQYF.